This TCR beta chain is drawn from a study of T cells after yellow fever vaccination. Germline CDR1 reads DFQATT; CDR2 reads SNEGSKA (reference sequence). With 3 bases removed from V and 4 bases from J, the gap between germline ends came to 19 bases. The CDR3 covers 15 residues. TCRdb re-derived calls from the 5' RACE reads in MiXCR, one entry per CDR3 protein. Of around 550,000 distinct CDR3 sequences in the sample, about a fifth were seen once. Here the sequenced sample was PBMCs, taken 15 days after the yellow fever booster vaccination. This chain joins TRBV20-1 and TRBJ2-7; D is possibly TRBD2 (5 bases). This sequence was found in a man aged 30-40 years who received the YFV17D yellow fever vaccine. The CDR3 coding sequence is TGCAGTGCTAGTCGCCCCGGGGTAGCGCGGTACGAGCAGTACTTC. Translated, it gives CSASRPGVARYEQYF.